The rows below give T cell receptor beta chains drawn from one sample of a study of T-cell reconstitution after alpha-beta-depleted transplantation in children. TCRdb re-derived calls from the PCR reads in MiXCR, one entry per CDR3 protein. The sample shows 95,000 to 120,000 distinct CDR3 sequences, around 6.4% of them seen only once. Sequencing was performed on PBMCs, mostly from graft donor cells, taken 360 days after TCRalphabeta/CD19-depleted stem cell transplant. These receptors were collected from a male patient between 2 and 10 years old who had a stem cell transplant for acute lymphoblastic leukemia, so the T cells may come from the graft donor. CDR3s include the opening cysteine and the closing phenylalanine or tryptophan. The D gene is left open where the match is weak. For some rows the clone size is stated as once, few or many, or as a class when expanded; others skip it.

clone_size: many; v_call: TRBV28; d_call: NA; j_call: TRBJ2-2; cdr3_length: 15; cdr3_aa: CASSPWGRGTGELFF; cdr3_nt: TGTGCCAGCAGTCCCTGGGGTAGGGGCACCGGGGAGCTGTTTTTT
clone_size: NA; v_call: TRBV5-1; d_call: NA; j_call: TRBJ1-1; cdr3_length: 13; cdr3_aa: CASSLAPRTEAFF; cdr3_nt: TGCGCCAGCAGCTTGGCTCCAAGGACTGAAGCTTTCTTT
clone_size: many; v_call: TRBV28; d_call: NA; j_call: TRBJ2-5; cdr3_length: 15; cdr3_aa: CASSPLIGIQETQYF; cdr3_nt: TGTGCCAGCAGTCCTCTCATAGGGATCCAAGAGACCCAGTACTTC
clone_size: NA; v_call: TRBV7-9; d_call: NA; j_call: TRBJ2-1; cdr3_length: 15; cdr3_aa: CASSSRLGSYNEQFF; cdr3_nt: TGTGCCAGCAGCTCGCGACTAGGTTCCTACAATGAGCAGTTCTTC
clone_size: NA; v_call: TRBV7-6; d_call: NA; j_call: TRBJ2-5; cdr3_length: 14; cdr3_aa: CASSFRQGGETQYF; cdr3_nt: TGTGCCAGCAGCTTTCGCCAGGGCGGTGAGACCCAGTACTTC
clone_size: many; v_call: TRBV4-1; d_call: NA; j_call: TRBJ2-3; cdr3_length: 15; cdr3_aa: CASSQAGGRPDTQYF; cdr3_nt: TGCGCCAGCAGCCAAGCTGGGGGCAGGCCAGATACGCAGTATTTT
clone_size: many; v_call: TRBV14; d_call: TRBD2; j_call: TRBJ2-2; cdr3_length: 17; cdr3_aa: CASSPTRGLAYTGELFF; cdr3_nt: TGTGCCAGCAGTCCTACTAGGGGACTAGCTTACACCGGGGAGCTGTTTTTT
clone_size: many; v_call: TRBV9; d_call: NA; j_call: TRBJ2-7; cdr3_length: 14; cdr3_aa: CASSVADGTYEQYF; cdr3_nt: TGTGCCAGCAGCGTAGCTGACGGAACCTACGAGCAGTACTTC
clone_size: NA; v_call: TRBV2; d_call: TRBD1; j_call: TRBJ2-7; cdr3_length: 14; cdr3_aa: CASSVRDRGPEQYF; cdr3_nt: TGTGCCAGCAGTGTCCGGGACAGGGGGCCCGAGCAGTACTTC
clone_size: many; v_call: TRBV29-1; d_call: NA; j_call: TRBJ2-7; cdr3_length: 12; cdr3_aa: CSVEGDGYEQYF; cdr3_nt: TGCAGCGTTGAAGGAGACGGCTACGAGCAGTACTTC
clone_size: few; v_call: TRBV20-1; d_call: TRBD1; j_call: TRBJ2-3; cdr3_length: 15; cdr3_aa: CSASLMDRTIDTQYF; cdr3_nt: TGCAGTGCTAGCTTAATGGACAGGACCATCGATACGCAGTATTTT
clone_size: few; v_call: TRBV20-1; d_call: TRBD2; j_call: TRBJ2-3; cdr3_length: 13; cdr3_aa: CSARGLSTDTQYF; cdr3_nt: TGCAGTGCTAGGGGACTAAGCACAGATACGCAGTATTTT
clone_size: few; v_call: TRBV7-9; d_call: NA; j_call: TRBJ2-5; cdr3_length: 16; cdr3_aa: CASSSRGAGDQETQYF; cdr3_nt: TGTGCCAGCAGCTCCCGGGGGGCAGGGGACCAAGAGACCCAGTACTTC
clone_size: NA; v_call: TRBV5-1; d_call: NA; j_call: TRBJ2-3; cdr3_length: 17; cdr3_aa: CASSLAGGSSVTDTQYF; cdr3_nt: TGCGCCAGCAGCTTGGCGGGCGGGTCGTCGGTCACAGATACGCAGTATTTT
clone_size: many; v_call: TRBV7-9; d_call: NA; j_call: TRBJ2-7; cdr3_length: 13; cdr3_aa: CASSPAASYEQYF; cdr3_nt: TGTGCCAGCAGCCCTGCAGCCTCCTACGAGCAGTACTTC
clone_size: many; v_call: TRBV6-5; d_call: NA; j_call: TRBJ1-2; cdr3_length: 15; cdr3_aa: CASRPSDSGIGGYTF; cdr3_nt: TGTGCCAGCAGACCCTCCGACAGCGGGATCGGAGGCTACACCTTC
clone_size: NA; v_call: TRBV29-1; d_call: TRBD2; j_call: TRBJ2-6; cdr3_length: 16; cdr3_aa: CSVEGGRGSGANVLTF; cdr3_nt: TGCAGCGTTGAGGGGGGGAGGGGCTCTGGGGCCAACGTCCTGACTTTC
clone_size: many; v_call: TRBV15; d_call: NA; j_call: TRBJ1-2; cdr3_length: 13; cdr3_aa: CATRWAGNYGYTF; cdr3_nt: TGTGCCACCAGATGGGCTGGGAACTATGGCTACACCTTC
clone_size: few; v_call: TRBV25-1; d_call: TRBD2; j_call: TRBJ2-5; cdr3_length: 17; cdr3_aa: CASSDVRLAGVQETQYF; cdr3_nt: TGTGCCAGCAGTGATGTGCGACTAGCGGGGGTCCAAGAGACCCAGTACTTC
clone_size: many; v_call: TRBV7-6; d_call: TRBD1; j_call: TRBJ1-6; cdr3_length: 16; cdr3_aa: CASSYTGGSYNSPLHF; cdr3_nt: TGTGCCAGCAGTTATACAGGGGGCTCCTATAATTCACCCCTCCACTTT
clone_size: many; v_call: TRBV7-3; d_call: NA; j_call: TRBJ2-1; cdr3_length: 15; cdr3_aa: CASSPSLGVYNEQFF; cdr3_nt: TGTGCCAGCAGCCCATCACTAGGGGTTTACAATGAGCAGTTCTTC
clone_size: few; v_call: TRBV13; d_call: NA; j_call: TRBJ2-7; cdr3_length: 14; cdr3_aa: CASSSKLVSYEQYF; cdr3_nt: TGTGCCAGCAGCTCTAAACTAGTTTCTTACGAGCAGTACTTC
clone_size: few; v_call: TRBV15; d_call: NA; j_call: TRBJ2-1; cdr3_length: 15; cdr3_aa: CATSLRFDSYNEQFF; cdr3_nt: TGTGCCACCAGCCTACGTTTTGATTCCTACAATGAGCAGTTCTTC
clone_size: many; v_call: TRBV15; d_call: NA; j_call: TRBJ1-5; cdr3_length: 15; cdr3_aa: CATRGPGAGNQPQHF; cdr3_nt: TGTGCCACCAGGGGACCTGGGGCGGGCAATCAGCCCCAGCATTTT
clone_size: few; v_call: TRBV20-1; d_call: NA; j_call: TRBJ2-7; cdr3_length: 11; cdr3_aa: CSASAGYEQYF; cdr3_nt: TGCAGTGCTAGCGCAGGGTACGAGCAGTACTTC
clone_size: few; v_call: TRBV6-6; d_call: NA; j_call: TRBJ1-1; cdr3_length: 12; cdr3_aa: CASSNLNTEAFF; cdr3_nt: TGTGCCAGCAGTAACCTGAACACTGAAGCTTTCTTT
clone_size: many; v_call: TRBV4-1; d_call: TRBD2; j_call: TRBJ2-5; cdr3_length: 16; cdr3_aa: CASSSQRGGSTETQYF; cdr3_nt: TGCGCCAGCAGCTCTCAGCGGGGGGGTTCAACAGAGACCCAGTACTTC
clone_size: many; v_call: TRBV29-1; d_call: TRBD1; j_call: TRBJ2-1; cdr3_length: 16; cdr3_aa: CSVEGLTGGTYNEQFF; cdr3_nt: TGCAGCGTTGAAGGCCTGACAGGGGGAACCTACAATGAGCAGTTCTTC
clone_size: NA; v_call: TRBV2; d_call: NA; j_call: TRBJ2-1; cdr3_length: 18; cdr3_aa: CTISRPRLVKSSYNEQFF; cdr3_nt: TGTACCATCAGTCGACCTAGACTAGTAAAAAGCTCCTACAATGAGCAGTTCTTC
clone_size: few; v_call: TRBV30; d_call: NA; j_call: TRBJ2-7; cdr3_length: 13; cdr3_aa: CAWKVAGYYEQYF; cdr3_nt: TGTGCCTGGAAGGTCGCGGGCTACTACGAGCAGTACTTC
clone_size: many; v_call: TRBV6-1; d_call: NA; j_call: TRBJ2-6; cdr3_length: 17; cdr3_aa: CASSEARLPPGANVLTF; cdr3_nt: TGTGCCAGCAGTGAAGCGAGGCTTCCCCCTGGGGCCAACGTCCTGACTTTC
clone_size: many; v_call: TRBV10-3; d_call: NA; j_call: TRBJ1-6; cdr3_length: 15; cdr3_aa: CAISESADYNSPLHF; cdr3_nt: TGTGCCATCAGTGAGTCTGCAGACTATAATTCACCCCTCCACTTT
clone_size: NA; v_call: TRBV4-3; d_call: NA; j_call: TRBJ2-5; cdr3_length: 15; cdr3_aa: CASSPEWGYQETQYF; cdr3_nt: TGCGCCAGCAGCCCCGAATGGGGGTACCAAGAGACCCAGTACTTC
clone_size: NA; v_call: TRBV4-2; d_call: TRBD2; j_call: TRBJ2-3; cdr3_length: 13; cdr3_aa: CASRGGMTDTQYF; cdr3_nt: TGTGCCAGCCGCGGGGGGATGACAGATACGCAGTATTTT
clone_size: many; v_call: TRBV9; d_call: NA; j_call: TRBJ2-3; cdr3_length: 15; cdr3_aa: CASSVEGKSTDTQYF; cdr3_nt: TGTGCCAGCAGCGTAGAGGGAAAGAGCACAGATACGCAGTATTTT
clone_size: NA; v_call: TRBV6-1; d_call: NA; j_call: TRBJ2-1; cdr3_length: 11; cdr3_aa: CASTGYNEQFF; cdr3_nt: TGTGCCAGCACGGGGTACAATGAGCAGTTCTTC
clone_size: NA; v_call: TRBV5-1; d_call: NA; j_call: TRBJ1-1; cdr3_length: 12; cdr3_aa: CASKEGGTEAFF; cdr3_nt: TGCGCCAGCAAGGAGGGGGGGACTGAAGCTTTCTTT
clone_size: many; v_call: TRBV5-1; d_call: NA; j_call: TRBJ2-1; cdr3_length: 14; cdr3_aa: CASTLGATGNEQFF; cdr3_nt: TGCGCCAGCACCCTAGGGGCGACGGGGAATGAGCAGTTCTTC
clone_size: many; v_call: TRBV5-1; d_call: TRBD1; j_call: TRBJ2-3; cdr3_length: 16; cdr3_aa: CASSLGTGKRTDTQYF; cdr3_nt: TGCGCCAGCAGCTTGGGGACAGGGAAAAGGACAGATACGCAGTATTTT
clone_size: many; v_call: TRBV7-2; d_call: TRBD2; j_call: TRBJ2-1; cdr3_length: 15; cdr3_aa: CASSPQRGSYNEQFF; cdr3_nt: TGTGCCAGCAGCCCGCAGCGGGGCTCCTACAATGAGCAGTTCTTC
clone_size: few; v_call: TRBV6-1; d_call: TRBD1; j_call: TRBJ2-1; cdr3_length: 14; cdr3_aa: CASIPGGYDNEQFF; cdr3_nt: TGTGCCAGCATCCCAGGGGGTTACGACAATGAGCAGTTCTTC
clone_size: NA; v_call: TRBV12-3/TRBV12-4; d_call: NA; j_call: TRBJ2-2; cdr3_length: 17; cdr3_aa: CTFSLALGPTRTGELFF; cdr3_nt: TGTACCTTCAGTTTAGCGCTCGGCCCGACGCGCACCGGGGAGCTGTTTTTT
clone_size: few; v_call: TRBV9; d_call: NA; j_call: TRBJ1-5; cdr3_length: 14; cdr3_aa: CASSPGTLGQPQHF; cdr3_nt: TGTGCCAGCAGCCCCGGGACTCTCGGTCAGCCCCAGCATTTT
clone_size: NA; v_call: TRBV4-3; d_call: NA; j_call: TRBJ2-1; cdr3_length: 15; cdr3_aa: CASSQGFASYNEQFF; cdr3_nt: TGCGCCAGCAGCCAAGGGTTCGCCTCCTACAATGAGCAGTTCTTC
clone_size: many; v_call: TRBV5-1; d_call: NA; j_call: TRBJ1-2; cdr3_length: 13; cdr3_aa: CASSLNRDYGYTF; cdr3_nt: TGCGCCAGCAGCTTAAATAGGGACTATGGCTACACCTTC
clone_size: many; v_call: TRBV3-1; d_call: NA; j_call: TRBJ2-2; cdr3_length: 16; cdr3_aa: CASSQPTPLNTGELFF; cdr3_nt: TGTGCCAGCAGCCAACCGACTCCTTTGAACACCGGGGAGCTGTTTTTT
clone_size: many; v_call: TRBV7-9; d_call: NA; j_call: TRBJ2-3; cdr3_length: 13; cdr3_aa: CASSPPSTDTQYF; cdr3_nt: TGTGCCAGCAGCCCCCCAAGCACAGATACGCAGTATTTT
clone_size: many; v_call: TRBV13; d_call: TRBD2; j_call: TRBJ2-7; cdr3_length: 16; cdr3_aa: CASSSRLAVPPYEQYF; cdr3_nt: TGTGCCAGCAGCTCCCGACTAGCGGTCCCGCCCTACGAGCAGTACTTC
clone_size: many; v_call: TRBV12-3/TRBV12-4; d_call: TRBD2; j_call: TRBJ2-1; cdr3_length: 15; cdr3_aa: CASSLGAGGLNEQFF; cdr3_nt: TGTGCCAGCAGTCTCGGAGCGGGAGGTCTCAATGAGCAGTTCTTC
clone_size: many; v_call: TRBV7-2; d_call: NA; j_call: TRBJ2-1; cdr3_length: 16; cdr3_aa: CASSYFRDPTYNEQFF; cdr3_nt: TGTGCCAGCAGCTATTTCCGGGACCCTACCTACAATGAGCAGTTCTTC
clone_size: NA; v_call: TRBV4-2; d_call: NA; j_call: TRBJ2-3; cdr3_length: 13; cdr3_aa: CASGTKLGDTQYF; cdr3_nt: TGTGCCAGCGGCACCAAGTTGGGAGATACGCAGTATTTT
clone_size: NA; v_call: TRBV7-9; d_call: TRBD1; j_call: TRBJ2-1; cdr3_length: 14; cdr3_aa: CASSLTGRQGEQFF; cdr3_nt: TGTGCCAGCAGCTTAACAGGCCGACAGGGTGAGCAGTTCTTC
clone_size: many; v_call: TRBV4-3; d_call: NA; j_call: TRBJ2-7; cdr3_length: 13; cdr3_aa: CASSQATYYEQYF; cdr3_nt: TGCGCCAGCAGCCAAGCGACATACTACGAGCAGTACTTC
clone_size: many; v_call: TRBV29-1; d_call: TRBD2; j_call: TRBJ2-1; cdr3_length: 19; cdr3_aa: CSVPMRGDPRRPRYNEQFF; cdr3_nt: TGCAGCGTCCCTATGCGGGGGGACCCCCGTCGACCCCGGTACAATGAGCAGTTCTTC
clone_size: once; v_call: TRBV30; d_call: NA; j_call: TRBJ2-7; cdr3_length: 14; cdr3_aa: CAWSVPSYTYEQYF; cdr3_nt: TGTGCCTGGAGTGTCCCCAGTTATACCTACGAGCAGTACTTC
clone_size: few; v_call: TRBV28; d_call: NA; j_call: TRBJ2-5; cdr3_length: 12; cdr3_aa: CASNTAGETQYF; cdr3_nt: TGTGCCAGCAATACTGCCGGGGAGACCCAGTACTTC
clone_size: many; v_call: TRBV29-1; d_call: TRBD1; j_call: TRBJ2-7; cdr3_length: 14; cdr3_aa: CSVGGGRAFYEQYF; cdr3_nt: TGCAGCGTTGGAGGGGGCAGAGCTTTCTACGAGCAGTACTTC